This is a list of T cell receptor beta chains from one sample in a study of shared clonotypes between healthy human individuals. Libraries were prepared by immunoSEQ multiplex PCR; TCRdb keeps only in-frame clonotypes and omits some of them. The table lists 2 million to 2.5 million clones, approximately 93% of them singletons, with 0.35% to 0.5% in the top ten. The sequenced sample was naive CD4+ T cells from PBMCs. All receptors derive from a man aged 18 to 30 in good health. Some clones in this sample may be carry-over from other donors' samples. The CDR3 runs from the conserved cysteine through the conserved F or W. Each record gives: V gene, clone size, J gene, D gene, CDR3 DNA, CDR3 protein. D genes are given only for firm matches. Size tells how often a clone was seen (once, few, many) or the class of an expanded clone, and some rows leave it out.

TRBV7-9,.,TRBJ1-2,.,TGTGCCAGCAGCTACCTCAGGGACTCTTTCTATGGCTACACCTTC,CASSYLRDSFYGYTF
TRBV18,.,TRBJ1-5,.,TGTGCCAGCTCACCAGGGGGGGCTTACAATCAGCCCCAGCATTTT,CASSPGGAYNQPQHF
TRBV5-1,.,TRBJ2-6,.,TGCGCCAGCAGCTTGGCCAAGGGCTCTGGGGCCAACGTCCTGACTTTC,CASSLAKGSGANVLTF
TRBV21-1,.,TRBJ2-1,.,TGTGCCAGCAGCAAAGGATCGGCTGGAAAGTTCTTC,CASSKGSAGKFF
TRBV6-1,.,TRBJ2-7,TRBD1,TGTGCCAGCAGGACAGGGTCGGGCGAGCAGTACTTC,CASRTGSGEQYF
TRBV7-8,few,TRBJ2-7,.,TGTGCCAGCAGCCCTATCGCGCTTTCCTACGAGCAGTACTTC,CASSPIALSYEQYF
TRBV30,.,TRBJ1-4,.,TGTGCCTGGAGTGAGGGGAAGAATGAAAAACTGTTTTTT,CAWSEGKNEKLFF
TRBV6-5,few,TRBJ2-3,TRBD2,TGTGCCAGCAGTCAGAGCGGGAGGACAGATACGCAGTATTTT,CASSQSGRTDTQYF
TRBV5-1,.,TRBJ2-5,TRBD1,TGCGCCAGCAGCTCGGGAGGGACAGGGGTCTTTGAGACCCAGTACTTC,CASSSGGTGVFETQYF
TRBV28,.,TRBJ1-2,.,TGTGCCAGCAGTTTGGGGGGGATAGCTAACTATGGCTACACCTTC,CASSLGGIANYGYTF
TRBV15,.,TRBJ2-7,.,TGTGCCACCAGCTGGCGGACATCCTACGAGCAGTACTTC,CATSWRTSYEQYF
TRBV18,.,TRBJ1-1,TRBD1,TGTGCCAGCTCACTAGGACAGGGGATCACTGAAGCTTTCTTT,CASSLGQGITEAFF
TRBV19,.,TRBJ2-1,.,TGTGCCAGTAGTGAGGGAAGATCGCGCAATGAGCAGTTCTTC,CASSEGRSRNEQFF
TRBV6-1,.,TRBJ2-5,.,TGTGCCAGCAGTCAGCTGGCCAGGAGACAAGAGACCCAGTACTTC,CASSQLARRQETQYF
TRBV5-1,.,TRBJ2-2,.,TGCGCCAGCAGCTCTAGGCCCTACACCGGGGAGCTGTTTTTT,CASSSRPYTGELFF
TRBV20-1,.,TRBJ2-7,.,TGCAGTGCTAGTTCCACCTACGAGCAGTACTTC,CSASSTYEQYF
TRBV7-2,.,TRBJ2-1,TRBD2,TGTGCCAGCAGCCGGACTAGCGAGACTTACAATGAGCAGTTCTTC,CASSRTSETYNEQFF
TRBV11-3,.,TRBJ1-1,TRBD1,TGTGCCAGCAGCCAGGGGGCTCGTACTGAAGCTTTCTTT,CASSQGARTEAFF
TRBV5-5,.,TRBJ2-3,.,TGTGCCAGCAGCTTGTTTCAGGGAGGCCCAGATACGCAGTATTTT,CASSLFQGGPDTQYF
TRBV2,.,TRBJ1-1,TRBD1,TGTGCCAGCAGTGGGACAGGGACTGAAGCTTTCTTT,CASSGTGTEAFF
TRBV9,.,TRBJ2-7,.,TGTGCCAGCAGCGTAGGACTAGTGTTGGCCGCCGAGCAGTACTTC,CASSVGLVLAAEQYF
TRBV6-5,.,TRBJ2-2,.,TGTGCCAGCAGTTACCAGGGTCGCACCGGGGAGCTGTTTTTT,CASSYQGRTGELFF
TRBV18,.,TRBJ2-7,.,TGTGCCAGCTCACCGGGACGGAATACCTACGAGCAGTACTTC,CASSPGRNTYEQYF
TRBV28,once,TRBJ1-1,TRBD1,TGTGCCAGCAGTTTATCACAGGGACAGACGAACACTGAAGCTTTCTTT,CASSLSQGQTNTEAFF
TRBV7-3,.,TRBJ2-1,.,TGTGCCAGCAGCTTAGGGCGGGGCTCGAATGAGCAGTTCTTC,CASSLGRGSNEQFF
TRBV6-6,.,TRBJ1-1,.,TGTGCCAGCAGTTACTCGACAATGAACACTGAAGCTTTCTTT,CASSYSTMNTEAFF
TRBV9,.,TRBJ2-3,TRBD2,TGTGCCAGCAGCGCGACTAGCGGGAAGGCAGATACGCAGTATTTT,CASSATSGKADTQYF
TRBV11-2,.,TRBJ1-4,.,TGTGCCAGCAGCTTACGGGGGGCGCCTGAAAAACTGTTTTTT,CASSLRGAPEKLFF
TRBV7-8,.,TRBJ1-1,TRBD1,TGTGCCAGCAGCTTAAGGGACAGCCTAACGAAAGCTTTCTTT,CASSLRDSLTKAFF
TRBV28,.,TRBJ1-1,TRBD1,TGTGCCAGCAGTCCCCCGGGACAGGGGACCTCTGAAGCTTTCTTT,CASSPPGQGTSEAFF
TRBV6-1,.,TRBJ1-1,TRBD1,TGTGCTAATCCACACCGACAGGGGGCAACTGAAGCTTTCTTT,CANPHRQGATEAFF
TRBV6-1,.,TRBJ2-7,.,TGTGCCAGTACACAGGTCTACGAGCAGTACTTC,CASTQVYEQYF